A selection of T cell receptor beta chains follows, all from one sample in a study of type 1 regulatory T cells. TCRdb reprocessed the reads via MiXCR and lists one record per CDR3 protein. The repertoire holds under 3,500 distinct CDR3 sequences, with more than 6.5% as singletons. The antigens of these receptors remain unknown. The sample consisted of cultured T cells, either the whole culture or a sorted T cell fraction (not recorded which). The receptor set was obtained from a human donor in good health. Both conserved end residues are part of each CDR3. The D gene is left open where the match is weak. Size values are once, few and many counts, or a class for expanded clones, and some rows have none.

D	V	size	J	CDR3	DNA
TRBD2	TRBV10-1	medium-sized	TRBJ2-1	CASSRSSGSDNEQFF	TGCGCCAGCAGTCGGAGTAGCGGGAGCGACAATGAGCAGTTCTTC
TRBD2	TRBV20-1	medium-sized	TRBJ2-5	CSAETRGSGRHNVGTQYF	TGCAGTGCGGAAACTCGAGGTAGCGGGAGGCACAATGTAGGGACCCAGTACTTC
TRBD1	TRBV6-1	medium-sized	TRBJ2-7	CASSKGAATQYEQYF	TGTGCCAGCAGTAAGGGGGCAGCTACCCAATACGAGCAGTACTTC
-	TRBV6-5	many	TRBJ2-7	CASNRWTVDDEQYF	TGTGCCAGCAACCGATGGACAGTAGATGACGAGCAGTACTTC
-	TRBV6-2/TRBV6-3	-	TRBJ1-5	CASSYERGFGISPQHF	TGTGCCAGCAGTTACGAGAGGGGTTTTGGAATCAGCCCCCAGCATTTT
TRBD2	TRBV12-3/TRBV12-4	medium-sized	TRBJ2-5	CASSSLAGRGTQYF	TGTGCCAGCAGTTCCCTAGCGGGTCGGGGGACCCAGTACTTC
-	TRBV20-1	medium-sized	TRBJ1-2	CSARAGIGGYTF	TGCAGTGCTAGAGCAGGGATCGGCGGCTACACCTTC
TRBD2	TRBV20-1	medium-sized	TRBJ2-7	CSAGTSPIYEQYF	TGCAGTGCGGGGACTAGCCCGATCTACGAGCAGTACTTC
TRBD2	TRBV3-1	medium-sized	TRBJ2-3	CASSHLTSLDTQYF	TGTGCCAGCAGCCACCTGACTAGCTTAGATACGCAGTATTTT
-	TRBV11-2	medium-sized	TRBJ2-2	CASSDTGTPSLSRELFF	TGTGCCAGCAGCGACACCGGGACTCCCTCATTGAGCCGGGAGCTGTTTTTT
-	TRBV11-2	large	TRBJ2-1	CASSQEGSDYNEQFF	TGTGCCAGCAGCCAGGAGGGGTCAGACTACAATGAGCAGTTCTTC
-	TRBV6-2/TRBV6-3	medium-sized	TRBJ2-7	CASSATGLPYEQYF	TGTGCCAGCAGCGCGACAGGACTTCCCTACGAGCAGTACTTC
TRBD2	TRBV7-3	medium-sized	TRBJ2-1	CASSPRTSGVHTEQFF	TGTGCCAGCAGCCCGCGGACTAGCGGGGTACATACGGAGCAGTTCTTC
-	TRBV5-1	medium-sized	TRBJ2-5	CASSMDSTGETQYF	TGCGCCAGCAGCATGGACTCTACGGGTGAGACCCAGTACTTC
TRBD1	TRBV6-2/TRBV6-3	medium-sized	TRBJ2-2	CASNWDRESSGVLTGELFF	TGTGCCAGCAACTGGGACAGGGAGTCTAGCGGAGTTCTCACCGGGGAGCTGTTTTTT
-	TRBV9	medium-sized	TRBJ2-2	CASSVGLSTGELFF	TGTGCCAGCAGCGTAGGGCTGAGCACCGGGGAGCTGTTTTTT